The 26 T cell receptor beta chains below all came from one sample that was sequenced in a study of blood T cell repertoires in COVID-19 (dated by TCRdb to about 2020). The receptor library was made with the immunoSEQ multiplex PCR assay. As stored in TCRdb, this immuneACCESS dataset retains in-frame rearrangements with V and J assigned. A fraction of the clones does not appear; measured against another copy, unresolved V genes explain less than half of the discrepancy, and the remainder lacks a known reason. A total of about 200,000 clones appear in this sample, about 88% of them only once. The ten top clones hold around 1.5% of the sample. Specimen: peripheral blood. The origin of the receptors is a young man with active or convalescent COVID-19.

The CDR3 DNA follows: TGTGCCAGCAGTCCTCCCGGACTCCCGGATACGCAGTATTTT. Its protein product is CASSPPGLPDTQYF. The genes are TRBV28 and TRBJ2-3; TRBD2 might be the D (5 bases). Trimming took off 5 bases at V and 6 bases at J, with 15 bases between the two ends. The V gene's germline CDR1 is MDHEN and CDR2 SYDVKM. This CDR3 comprises 14 residues.

The CDR3 DNA sequence: TGTGCCAGCAGCTTAGGGTTTAGCGGGGGCACAGATACGCAGTATTTT. Amino acid sequence: CASSLGFSGGTDTQYF. V gene TRBV7-2 combines with J gene TRBJ2-3; 8 bases map to TRBD2. Germline CDR1 SGHTA, CDR2 FQGNSA. The CDR3 runs to 16 residues. The V gene end was trimmed by 1 base and the J gene end by 1 base; junction bases not matched to a gene: 4.

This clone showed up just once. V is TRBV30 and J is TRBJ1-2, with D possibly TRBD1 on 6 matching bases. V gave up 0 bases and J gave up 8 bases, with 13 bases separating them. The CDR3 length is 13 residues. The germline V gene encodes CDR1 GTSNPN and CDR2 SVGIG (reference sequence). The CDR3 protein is CAWSVTGTIGYTF. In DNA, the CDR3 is TGTGCCTGGAGTGTGACCGGGACAATAGGCTACACCTTC. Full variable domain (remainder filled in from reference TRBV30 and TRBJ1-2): SQTIHQWPATLVQPVGSPLSLECTVEGTSNPNLYWYRQAAGRGLQLLFYSVGIGQISSEVPQNLSASRPQDRQFILSSKKLLLSDSGFYLCAWSVTGTIGYTFGSGTRLTVV.

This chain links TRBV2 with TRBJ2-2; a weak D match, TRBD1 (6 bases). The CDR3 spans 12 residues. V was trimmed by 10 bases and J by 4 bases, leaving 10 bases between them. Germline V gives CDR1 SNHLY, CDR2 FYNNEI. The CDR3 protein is CATRTVTGELFF. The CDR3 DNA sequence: TGTGCCACAAGGACAGTCACCGGGGAGCTGTTTTTT.

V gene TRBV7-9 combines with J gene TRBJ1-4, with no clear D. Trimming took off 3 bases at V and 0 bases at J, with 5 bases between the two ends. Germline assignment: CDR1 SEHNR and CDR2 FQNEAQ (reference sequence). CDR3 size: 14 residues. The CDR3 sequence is CASSFGATNEKLFF. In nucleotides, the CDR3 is TGTGCCAGCAGCTTCGGGGCAACTAATGAAAAACTGTTTTTT.

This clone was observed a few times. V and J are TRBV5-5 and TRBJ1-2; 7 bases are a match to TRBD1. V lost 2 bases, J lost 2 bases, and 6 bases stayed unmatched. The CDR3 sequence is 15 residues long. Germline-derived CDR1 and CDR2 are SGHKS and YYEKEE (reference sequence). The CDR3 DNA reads TGTGCCAGCAGCTTAGGACCGACAGGGAACTATGGCTACACCTTC. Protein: CASSLGPTGNYGYTF.

Written as DNA, the CDR3 is TGTGCCATCAGTGGAGACAGGGGAGCTGATGGCTACACCTTC. This encodes CAISGDRGADGYTF. This chain joins TRBV10-3 and TRBJ1-2; 8 bases match TRBD1. The germline CDR1 and CDR2 sequences are ENHRY and SYGVKD. V lost 4 bases and J lost 6; bases outside the gene matches: 7. This CDR3 spans 14 amino acids.

CDR3 DNA: TGTGCCAGCAGCCTAGCGGGAGGAGACAATGAGCAGTTCTTC. Protein: CASSLAGGDNEQFF. The gene calls are TRBV3-1 (or the pseudogene TRBV3-2) and TRBJ2-1; 10 bases are shared with TRBD2. J gave up 5 bases and V 4 bases, and 2 bases lay outside the gene matches. From germline, CDR1 is LGHDT and CDR2 YNNKEL (reference sequence). The CDR3 extends over 14 amino acids.

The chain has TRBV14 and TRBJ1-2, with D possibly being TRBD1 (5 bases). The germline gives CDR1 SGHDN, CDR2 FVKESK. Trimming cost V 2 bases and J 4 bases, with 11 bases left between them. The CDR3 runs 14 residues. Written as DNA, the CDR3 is TGTGCCAGCAGCCAAACGACAGCGCCCTATGGCTACACCTTC. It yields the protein CASSQTTAPYGYTF.

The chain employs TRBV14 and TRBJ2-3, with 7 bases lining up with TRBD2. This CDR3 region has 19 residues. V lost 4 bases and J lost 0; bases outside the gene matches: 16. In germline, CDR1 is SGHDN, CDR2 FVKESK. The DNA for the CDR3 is TGTGCCAGCAGCCGGAACCCCAGCGGGGCACGAGCTAGCACAGATACGCAGTATTTT. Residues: CASSRNPSGARASTDTQYF.

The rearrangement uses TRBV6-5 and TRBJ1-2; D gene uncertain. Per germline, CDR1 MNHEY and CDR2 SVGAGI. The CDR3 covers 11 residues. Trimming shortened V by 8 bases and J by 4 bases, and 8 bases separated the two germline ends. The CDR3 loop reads CASATGYGYTF. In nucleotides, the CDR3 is TGTGCCAGCGCCACGGGCTATGGCTACACCTTC.

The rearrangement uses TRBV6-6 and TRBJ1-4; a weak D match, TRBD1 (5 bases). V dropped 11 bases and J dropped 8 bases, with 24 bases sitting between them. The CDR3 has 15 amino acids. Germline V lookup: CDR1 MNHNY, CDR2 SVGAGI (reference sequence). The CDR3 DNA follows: TGTGCCCACTCTCAGGGAGGCCAGGTGCAGGAAAAACTGTTTTTT. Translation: CAHSQGGQVQEKLFF.

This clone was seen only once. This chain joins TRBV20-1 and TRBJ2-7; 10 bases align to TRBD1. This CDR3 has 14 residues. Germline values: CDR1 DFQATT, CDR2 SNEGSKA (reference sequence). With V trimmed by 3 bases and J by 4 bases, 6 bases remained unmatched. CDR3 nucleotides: TGCAGTGCTAGTAGGTCGGGACAGGGGTACGAGCAGTACTTC. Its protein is CSASRSGQGYEQYF.

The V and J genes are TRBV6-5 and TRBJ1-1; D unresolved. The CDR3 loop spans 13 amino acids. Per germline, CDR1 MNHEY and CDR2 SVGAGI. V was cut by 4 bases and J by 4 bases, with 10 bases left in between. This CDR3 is CASSSIEGTEAFF. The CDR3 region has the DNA TGTGCCAGCAGTTCCATTGAGGGCACTGAAGCTTTCTTT.

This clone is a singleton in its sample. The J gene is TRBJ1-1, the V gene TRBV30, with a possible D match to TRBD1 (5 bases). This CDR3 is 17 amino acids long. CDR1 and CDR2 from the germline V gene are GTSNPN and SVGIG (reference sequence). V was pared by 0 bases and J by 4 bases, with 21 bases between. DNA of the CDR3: TGTGCCTGGAGTGTTTGGGGGGTCGACGGTTCTGTCACTGAAGCTTTCTTT. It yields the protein CAWSVWGVDGSVTEAFF.

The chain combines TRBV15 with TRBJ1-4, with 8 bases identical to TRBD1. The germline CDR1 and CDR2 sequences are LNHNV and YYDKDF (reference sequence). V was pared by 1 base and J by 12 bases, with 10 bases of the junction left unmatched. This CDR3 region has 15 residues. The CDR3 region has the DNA TGTGCCACCAGCAGAGTTTTGACAGGGGCTGGGGAACTGTTTTTT. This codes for CATSRVLTGAGELFF.

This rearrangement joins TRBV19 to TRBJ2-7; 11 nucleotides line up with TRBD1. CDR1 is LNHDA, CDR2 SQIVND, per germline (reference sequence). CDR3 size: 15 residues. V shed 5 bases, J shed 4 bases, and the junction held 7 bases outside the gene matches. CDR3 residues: CASSAGQGAFYEQYF. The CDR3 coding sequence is TGTGCCAGTAGTGCCGGACAGGGGGCGTTTTACGAGCAGTACTTC.

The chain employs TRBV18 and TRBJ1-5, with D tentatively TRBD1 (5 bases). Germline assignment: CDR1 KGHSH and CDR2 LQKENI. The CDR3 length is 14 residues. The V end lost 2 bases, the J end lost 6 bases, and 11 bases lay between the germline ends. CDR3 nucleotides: TGTGCCAGCTCACCAAGCCAGGGCAGTCAGCCCCAGCATTTT. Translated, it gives CASSPSQGSQPQHF.

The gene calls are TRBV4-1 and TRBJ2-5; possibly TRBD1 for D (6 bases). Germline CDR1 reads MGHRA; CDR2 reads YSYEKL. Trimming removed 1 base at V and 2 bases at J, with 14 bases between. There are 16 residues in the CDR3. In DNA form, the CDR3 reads TGCGCCAGCAGCCAAGGGCAGACAGGCCTGCAAGAGACCCAGTACTTC. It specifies CASSQGQTGLQETQYF.

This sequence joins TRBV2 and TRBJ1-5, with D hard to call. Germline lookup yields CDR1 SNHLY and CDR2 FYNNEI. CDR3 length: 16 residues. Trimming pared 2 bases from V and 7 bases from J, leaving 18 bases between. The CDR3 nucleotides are TGTGCCAGCAGTGAATTGGGTTTGAGGGAGGTCCAGCCCCAGCATTTT. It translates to CASSELGLREVQPQHF.

CDR3 sequence reads: CASSLFLVASSSTDTQYF. The CDR3 DNA reads TGTGCCAGCAGTTTATTCCTTGTTGCTAGCTCTAGCACAGATACGCAGTATTTT. The V call is TRBV28, the J call TRBJ2-3, with D perhaps TRBD2 (5 bases). Trimming removed 1 base from V and 0 bases from J, with 17 bases in between. The CDR3 is 18 amino acids. CDR1 is MDHEN and CDR2 is SYDVKM in the germline V gene.

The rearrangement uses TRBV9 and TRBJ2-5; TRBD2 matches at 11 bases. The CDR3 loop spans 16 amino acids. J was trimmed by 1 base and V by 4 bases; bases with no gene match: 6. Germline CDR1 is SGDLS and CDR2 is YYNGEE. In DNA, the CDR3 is TGTGCCAGCAGCACAGGTAGCGGGGGGGCCCAAGAGACCCAGTACTTC. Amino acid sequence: CASSTGSGGAQETQYF.

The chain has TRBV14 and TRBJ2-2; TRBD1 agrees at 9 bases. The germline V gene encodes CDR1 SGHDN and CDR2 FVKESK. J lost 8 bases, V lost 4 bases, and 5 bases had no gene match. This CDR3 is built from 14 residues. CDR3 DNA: TGTGCCAGCAGCCTGGGACAGGGCGCGGGGGAGCTGTTTTTT. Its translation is CASSLGQGAGELFF. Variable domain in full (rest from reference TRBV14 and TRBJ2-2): EAGVTQFPSHSVIEKGQTVTLRCDPISGHDNLYWYRRVMGKEIKFLLHFVKESKQDESGMPNNRFLAERTGGTYSTLKVQPAELEDSGVYFCASSLGQGAGELFFGEGSRLTVL.

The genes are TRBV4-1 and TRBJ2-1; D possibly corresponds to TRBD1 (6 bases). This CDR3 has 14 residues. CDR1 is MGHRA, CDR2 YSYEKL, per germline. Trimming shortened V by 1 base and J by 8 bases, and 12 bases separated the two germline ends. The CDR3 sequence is CASSQAGVVDEQFF. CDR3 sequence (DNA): TGCGCCAGCAGCCAAGCAGGGGTCGTTGATGAGCAGTTCTTC.

CDR3 bases: TGTGCCACCCAAGGCAGGCCGAACCTGAAAGCTTTCTTT. Amino acid sequence: CATQGRPNLKAFF. V is TRBV19 and J is TRBJ1-1; no clear D gene. The CDR3 is 13 residues long. From germline, CDR1 is LNHDA and CDR2 SQIVND (reference sequence). V was shortened by 10 bases and J by 9 bases, with 21 bases between the two germline ends.

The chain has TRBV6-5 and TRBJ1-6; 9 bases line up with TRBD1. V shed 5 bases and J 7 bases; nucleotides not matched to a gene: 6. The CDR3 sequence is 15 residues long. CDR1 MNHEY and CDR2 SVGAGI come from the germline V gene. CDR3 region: CASSPTDRGNSPLHF. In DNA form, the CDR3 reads TGTGCCAGCAGTCCAACCGACAGGGGGAATTCACCCCTCCACTTT.